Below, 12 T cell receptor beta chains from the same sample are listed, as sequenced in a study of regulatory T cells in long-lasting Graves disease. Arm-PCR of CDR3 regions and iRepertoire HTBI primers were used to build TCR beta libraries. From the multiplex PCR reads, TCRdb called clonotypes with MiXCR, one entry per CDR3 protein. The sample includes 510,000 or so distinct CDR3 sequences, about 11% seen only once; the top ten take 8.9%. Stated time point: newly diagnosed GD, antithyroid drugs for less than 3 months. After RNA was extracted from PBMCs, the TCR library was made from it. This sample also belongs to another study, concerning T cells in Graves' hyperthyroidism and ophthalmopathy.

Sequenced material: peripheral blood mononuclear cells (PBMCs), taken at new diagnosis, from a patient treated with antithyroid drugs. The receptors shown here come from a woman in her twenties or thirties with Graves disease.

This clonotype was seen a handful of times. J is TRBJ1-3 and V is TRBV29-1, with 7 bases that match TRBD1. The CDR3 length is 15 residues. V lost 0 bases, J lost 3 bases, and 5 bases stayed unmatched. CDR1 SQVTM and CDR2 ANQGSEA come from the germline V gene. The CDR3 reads CSVEEMTGIGNTIYF. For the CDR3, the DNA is TGCAGCGTTGAAGAGATGACAGGGATTGGAAACACCATATATTTT.

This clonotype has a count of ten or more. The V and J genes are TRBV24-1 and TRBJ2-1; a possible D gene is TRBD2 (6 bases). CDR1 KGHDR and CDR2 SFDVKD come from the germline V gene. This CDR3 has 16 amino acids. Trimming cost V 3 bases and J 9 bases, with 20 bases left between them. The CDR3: CATSDARGEVMGEQFF. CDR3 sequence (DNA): TGTGCCACCAGTGATGCCCGTGGGGAGGTCATGGGTGAGCAGTTCTTC.

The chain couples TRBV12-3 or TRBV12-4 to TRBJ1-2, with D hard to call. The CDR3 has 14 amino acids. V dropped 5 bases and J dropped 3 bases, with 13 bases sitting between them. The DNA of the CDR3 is TGTGCCAGCAGTGAAGCAACAGCGGACTATGGCTACACCTTC. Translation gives CASSEATADYGYTF.

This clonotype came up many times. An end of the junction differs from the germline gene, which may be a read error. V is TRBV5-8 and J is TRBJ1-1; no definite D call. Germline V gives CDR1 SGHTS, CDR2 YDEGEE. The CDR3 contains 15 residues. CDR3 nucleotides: TGTGCCAGCGGCTTGATTGTACAGCCTTACACTGAAGCTTTCTTT. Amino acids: CASGLIVQPYTEAFF.

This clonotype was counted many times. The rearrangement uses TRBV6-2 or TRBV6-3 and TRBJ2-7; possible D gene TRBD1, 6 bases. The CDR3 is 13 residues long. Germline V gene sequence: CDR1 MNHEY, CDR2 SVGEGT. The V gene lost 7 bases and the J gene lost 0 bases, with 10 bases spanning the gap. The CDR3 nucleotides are TGTGCCAGCACCCTCAGGGGCTCCTACGAGCAGTACTTC. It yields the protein CASTLRGSYEQYF.

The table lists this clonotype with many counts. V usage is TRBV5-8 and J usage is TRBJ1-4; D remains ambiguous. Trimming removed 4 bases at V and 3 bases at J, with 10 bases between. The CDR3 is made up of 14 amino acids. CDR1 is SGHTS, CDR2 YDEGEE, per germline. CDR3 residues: CASSPPQANEKLFF. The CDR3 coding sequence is TGTGCCAGCAGCCCGCCCCAAGCTAATGAAAAACTGTTTTTT.

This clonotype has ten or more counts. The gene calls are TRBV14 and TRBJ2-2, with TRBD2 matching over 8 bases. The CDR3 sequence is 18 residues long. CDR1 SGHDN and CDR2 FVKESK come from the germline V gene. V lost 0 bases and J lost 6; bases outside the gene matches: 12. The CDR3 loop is CASSQERTSRGVPGELFF. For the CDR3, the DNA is TGTGCCAGCAGCCAAGAGAGGACGTCGCGGGGGGTCCCCGGGGAGCTGTTTTTT.

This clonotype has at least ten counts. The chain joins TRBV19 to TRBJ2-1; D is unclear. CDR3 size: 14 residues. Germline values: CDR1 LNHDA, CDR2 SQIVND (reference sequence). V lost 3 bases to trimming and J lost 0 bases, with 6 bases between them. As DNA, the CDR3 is TGTGCCAGTAGTATCGTGAGCTCCTACAATGAGCAGTTCTTC. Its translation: CASSIVSSYNEQFF.

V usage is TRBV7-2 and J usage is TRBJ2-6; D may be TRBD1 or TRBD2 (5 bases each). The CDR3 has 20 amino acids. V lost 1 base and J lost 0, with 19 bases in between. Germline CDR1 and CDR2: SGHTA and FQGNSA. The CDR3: CASSLVSRAGRTSGANVLTF. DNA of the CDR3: TGTGCCAGCAGCTTAGTTTCGCGCGCAGGGAGAACCTCTGGGGCCAACGTCCTGACTTTC. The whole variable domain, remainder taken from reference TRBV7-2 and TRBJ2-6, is GAGVSQSPSNKVTEKGKDVELRCDPISGHTALYWYRQSLGQGLEFLIYFQGNSAPDKSGLPSDRFSAERTGGSVSTLTIQRTQQEDSAVYLCASSLVSRAGRTSGANVLTFGAGSRLTVL.

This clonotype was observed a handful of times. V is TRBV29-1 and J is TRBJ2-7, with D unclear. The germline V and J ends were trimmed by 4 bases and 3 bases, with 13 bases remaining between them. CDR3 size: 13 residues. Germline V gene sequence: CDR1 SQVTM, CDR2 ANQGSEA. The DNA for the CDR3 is TGCAGCGTTGTTCAACCACAGAACTACGAGCAGTACTTC. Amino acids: CSVVQPQNYEQYF.

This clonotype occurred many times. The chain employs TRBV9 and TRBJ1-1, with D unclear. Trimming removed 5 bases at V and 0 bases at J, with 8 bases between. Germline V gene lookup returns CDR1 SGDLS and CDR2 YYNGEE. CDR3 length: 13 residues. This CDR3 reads CASSVELNTEAFF. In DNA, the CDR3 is TGTGCCAGCAGTGTTGAGTTGAACACTGAAGCTTTCTTT.

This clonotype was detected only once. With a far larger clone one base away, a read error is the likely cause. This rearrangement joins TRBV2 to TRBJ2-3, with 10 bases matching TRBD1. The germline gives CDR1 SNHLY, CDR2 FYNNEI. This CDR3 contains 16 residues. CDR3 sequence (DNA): TGTGCCAGCAGCTACGGGACAGGGGAAATCACAGATGCGCAGTATTTT. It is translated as CASSYGTGEITDAQYF.